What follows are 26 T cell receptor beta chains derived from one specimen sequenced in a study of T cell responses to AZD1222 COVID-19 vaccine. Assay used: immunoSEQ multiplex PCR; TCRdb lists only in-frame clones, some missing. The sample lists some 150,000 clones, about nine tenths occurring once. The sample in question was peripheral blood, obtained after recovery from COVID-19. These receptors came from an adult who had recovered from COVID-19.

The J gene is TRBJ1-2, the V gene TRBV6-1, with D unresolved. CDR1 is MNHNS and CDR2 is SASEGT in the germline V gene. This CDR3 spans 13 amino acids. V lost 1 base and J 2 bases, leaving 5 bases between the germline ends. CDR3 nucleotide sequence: TGTGCCAGCAGTGAAGACGTGAACTATGGCTACACCTTC. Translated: CASSEDVNYGYTF.

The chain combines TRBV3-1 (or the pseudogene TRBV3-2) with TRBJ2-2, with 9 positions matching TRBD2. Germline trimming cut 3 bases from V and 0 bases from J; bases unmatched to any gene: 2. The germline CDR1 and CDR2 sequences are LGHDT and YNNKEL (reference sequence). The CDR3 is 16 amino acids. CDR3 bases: TGTGCCAGCAGCCACCGACTAGCGGCGAACACCGGGGAGCTGTTTTTT. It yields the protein CASSHRLAANTGELFF.

CDR3 protein: CASSVTSQGYGYTF. The CDR3 DNA reads as TGTGCCAGTAGTGTGACATCGCAGGGCTATGGCTACACCTTC. V usage is TRBV19 and J usage is TRBJ1-2; D possibly corresponds to TRBD1 (5 bases). V was shortened by 5 bases and J by 4 bases, with 14 bases between the two germline ends. Germline loops: CDR1 LNHDA, CDR2 SQIVND (reference sequence). The CDR3 loop spans 14 amino acids. Full variable domain (rest looked up from reference TRBV19 and TRBJ1-2): DGGITQSPKYLFRKEGQNVTLSCEQNLNHDAMYWYRQDPGQGLRLIYYSQIVNDFQKGDIAEGYSVSREKKESFPLTVTSAQKNPTAFYLCASSVTSQGYGYTFGSGTRLTVV.

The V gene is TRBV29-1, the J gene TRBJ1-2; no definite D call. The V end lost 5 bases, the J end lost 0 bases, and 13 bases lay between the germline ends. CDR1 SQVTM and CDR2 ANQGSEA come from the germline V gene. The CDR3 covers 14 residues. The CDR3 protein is CSVLSGIPNYGYTF. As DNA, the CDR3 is TGCAGCGTTCTCTCGGGAATACCTAACTATGGCTACACCTTC.

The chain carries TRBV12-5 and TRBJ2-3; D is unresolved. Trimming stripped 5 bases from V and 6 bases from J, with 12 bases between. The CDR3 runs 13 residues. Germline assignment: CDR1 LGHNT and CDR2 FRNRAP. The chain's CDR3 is CASGTSRVDTQYF. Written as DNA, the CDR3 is TGTGCTAGTGGTACCTCCCGGGTTGATACGCAGTATTTT.

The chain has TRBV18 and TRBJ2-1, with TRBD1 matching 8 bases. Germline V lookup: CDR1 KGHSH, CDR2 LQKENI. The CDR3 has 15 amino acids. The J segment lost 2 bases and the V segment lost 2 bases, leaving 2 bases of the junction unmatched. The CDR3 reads CASSPATGAYNEQFF. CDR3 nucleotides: TGTGCCAGCTCACCAGCGACAGGGGCCTACAATGAGCAGTTCTTC.

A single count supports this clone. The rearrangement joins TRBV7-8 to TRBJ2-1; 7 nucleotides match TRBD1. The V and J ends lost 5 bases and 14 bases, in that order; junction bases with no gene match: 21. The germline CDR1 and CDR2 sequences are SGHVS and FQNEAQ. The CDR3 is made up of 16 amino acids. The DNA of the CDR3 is TGTGCCAGCAGCGGGCTGACAGGGACCCCTATTATGGGGGAGTTCTTC. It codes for CASSGLTGTPIMGEFF.

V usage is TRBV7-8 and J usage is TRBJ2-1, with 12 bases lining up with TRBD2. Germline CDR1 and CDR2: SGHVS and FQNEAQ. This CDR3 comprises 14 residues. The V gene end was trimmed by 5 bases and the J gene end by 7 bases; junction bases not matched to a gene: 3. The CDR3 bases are TGTGCCAGCAGCGAGCTAGCGGGAGGGAATGAGCAGTTCTTC. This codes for CASSELAGGNEQFF.

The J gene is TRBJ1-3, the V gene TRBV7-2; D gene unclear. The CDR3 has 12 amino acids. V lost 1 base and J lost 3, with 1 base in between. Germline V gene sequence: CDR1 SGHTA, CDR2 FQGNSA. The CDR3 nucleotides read TGTGCCAGCAGCTTAGATGGAAACACCATATATTTT. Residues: CASSLDGNTIYF.

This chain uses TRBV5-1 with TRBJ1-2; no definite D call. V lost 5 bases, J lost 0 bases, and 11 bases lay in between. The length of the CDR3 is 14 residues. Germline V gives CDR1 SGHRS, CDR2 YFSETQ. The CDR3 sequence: CASSRESSNYGYTF. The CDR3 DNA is TGCGCCAGCAGTCGGGAGTCCTCTAACTATGGCTACACCTTC.

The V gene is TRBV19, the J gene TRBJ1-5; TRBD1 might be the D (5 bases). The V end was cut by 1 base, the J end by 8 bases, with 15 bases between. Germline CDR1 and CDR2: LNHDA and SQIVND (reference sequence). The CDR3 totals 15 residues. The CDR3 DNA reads TGTGCCAGTAGTATAGGCGGCAGGGTGGATAAGCCCCAGCATTTT. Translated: CASSIGGRVDKPQHF.

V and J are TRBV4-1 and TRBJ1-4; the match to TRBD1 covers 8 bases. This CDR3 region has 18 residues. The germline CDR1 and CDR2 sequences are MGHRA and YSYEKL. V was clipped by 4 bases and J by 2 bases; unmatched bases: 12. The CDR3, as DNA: TGCGCCAGCAGCCCTCCGGTCGGCAGGGGGCTTACTAATGAAAAACTGTTTTTT. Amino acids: CASSPPVGRGLTNEKLFF.

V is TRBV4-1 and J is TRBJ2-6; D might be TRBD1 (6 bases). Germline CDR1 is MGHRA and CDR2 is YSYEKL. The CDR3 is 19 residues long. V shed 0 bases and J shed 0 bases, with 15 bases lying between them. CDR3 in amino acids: CASSQDKDREPSGANVLTF. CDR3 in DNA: TGCGCCAGCAGCCAAGATAAGGACAGAGAGCCCTCTGGGGCCAACGTCCTGACTTTC.

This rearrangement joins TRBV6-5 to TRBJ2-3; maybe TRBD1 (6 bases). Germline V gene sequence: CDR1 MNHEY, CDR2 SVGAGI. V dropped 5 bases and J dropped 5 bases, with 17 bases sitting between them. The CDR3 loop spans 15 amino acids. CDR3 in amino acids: CASSPLLARGDTQYF. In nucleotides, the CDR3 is TGTGCCAGCAGTCCGCTTCTGGCCAGGGGAGATACGCAGTATTTT.

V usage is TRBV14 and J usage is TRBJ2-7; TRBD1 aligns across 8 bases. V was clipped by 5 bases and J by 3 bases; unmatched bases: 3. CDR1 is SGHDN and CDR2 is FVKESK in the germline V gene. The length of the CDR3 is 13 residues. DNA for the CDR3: TGTGCCAGCAGCTTCGGACAGGGCTACGAGCAGTACTTC. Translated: CASSFGQGYEQYF. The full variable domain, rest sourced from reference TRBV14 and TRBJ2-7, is EAGVTQFPSHSVIEKGQTVTLRCDPISGHDNLYWYRRVMGKEIKFLLHFVKESKQDESGMPNNRFLAERTGGTYSTLKVQPAELEDSGVYFCASSFGQGYEQYFGPGTRLTVT.

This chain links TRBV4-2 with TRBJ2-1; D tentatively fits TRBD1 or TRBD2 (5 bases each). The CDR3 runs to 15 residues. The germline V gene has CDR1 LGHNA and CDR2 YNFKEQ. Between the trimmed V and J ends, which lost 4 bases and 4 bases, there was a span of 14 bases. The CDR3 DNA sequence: TGTGCCAGCAGCCCGACACGGGGCCTGTACAATGAGCAGTTCTTC. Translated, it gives CASSPTRGLYNEQFF.

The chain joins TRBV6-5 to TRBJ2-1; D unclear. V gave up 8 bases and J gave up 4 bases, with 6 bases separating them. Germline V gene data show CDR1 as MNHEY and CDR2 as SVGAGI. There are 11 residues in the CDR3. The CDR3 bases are TGTGCCAGCGGAACATACAATGAGCAGTTCTTC. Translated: CASGTYNEQFF.

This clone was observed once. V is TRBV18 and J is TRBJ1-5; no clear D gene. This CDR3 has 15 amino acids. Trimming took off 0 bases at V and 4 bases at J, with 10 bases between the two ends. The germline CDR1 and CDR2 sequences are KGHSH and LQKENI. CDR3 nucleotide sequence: TGTGCCAGCTCACCACCGGATGGGCGGAATCAGCCCCAGCATTTT. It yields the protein CASSPPDGRNQPQHF.

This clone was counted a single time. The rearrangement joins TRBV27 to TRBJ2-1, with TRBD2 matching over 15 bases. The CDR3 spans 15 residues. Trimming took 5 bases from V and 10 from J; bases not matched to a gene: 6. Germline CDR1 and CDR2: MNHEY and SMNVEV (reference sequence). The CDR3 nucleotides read TGTGCCAGCAGTGCAGGACTAGCGGGAGGGCGCGAGCAGTTCTTC. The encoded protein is CASSAGLAGGREQFF.

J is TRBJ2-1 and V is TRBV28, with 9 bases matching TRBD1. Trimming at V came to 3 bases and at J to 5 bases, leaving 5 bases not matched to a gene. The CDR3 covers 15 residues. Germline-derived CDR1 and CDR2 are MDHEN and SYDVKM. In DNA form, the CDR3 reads TGTGCCAGCAGTTTTGGGACAGGGTTCGACAATGAGCAGTTCTTC. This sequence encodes CASSFGTGFDNEQFF.

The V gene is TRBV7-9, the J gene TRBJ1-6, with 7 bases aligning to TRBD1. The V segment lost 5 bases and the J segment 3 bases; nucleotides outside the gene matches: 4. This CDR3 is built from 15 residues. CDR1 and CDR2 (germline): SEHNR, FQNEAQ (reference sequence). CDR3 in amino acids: CASSARDSYNSPLHF. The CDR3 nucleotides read TGTGCCAGCAGCGCCCGGGACAGCTATAATTCACCCCTCCACTTT. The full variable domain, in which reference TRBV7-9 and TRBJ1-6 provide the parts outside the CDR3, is DTGVSQNPRHKITKRGQNVTFRCDPISEHNRLYWYRQTLGQGPEFLTYFQNEAQLEKSRLLSDRFSAERPKGSFSTLEIQRTEQGDSAMYLCASSARDSYNSPLHFGNGTRLTVT.

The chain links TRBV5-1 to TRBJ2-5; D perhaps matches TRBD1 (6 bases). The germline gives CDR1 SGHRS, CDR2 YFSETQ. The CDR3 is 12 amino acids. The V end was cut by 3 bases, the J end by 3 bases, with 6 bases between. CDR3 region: CASSYREETQYF. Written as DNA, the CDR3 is TGCGCCAGCAGCTACAGGGAAGAGACCCAGTACTTC.

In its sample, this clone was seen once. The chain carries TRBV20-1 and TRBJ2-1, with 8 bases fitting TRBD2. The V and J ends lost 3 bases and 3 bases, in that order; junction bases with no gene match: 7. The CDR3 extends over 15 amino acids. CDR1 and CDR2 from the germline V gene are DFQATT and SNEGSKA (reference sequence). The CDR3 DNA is TGCAGTGCTAGTCGTACTAGCGGCGACTACAATGAGCAGTTCTTC. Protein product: CSASRTSGDYNEQFF.

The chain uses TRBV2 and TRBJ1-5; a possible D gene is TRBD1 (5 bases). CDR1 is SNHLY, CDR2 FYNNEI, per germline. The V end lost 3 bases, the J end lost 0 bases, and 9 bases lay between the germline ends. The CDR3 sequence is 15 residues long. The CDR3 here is CASSDHGHSNQPQHF. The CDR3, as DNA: TGTGCCAGCAGTGACCATGGACATAGCAATCAGCCCCAGCATTTT. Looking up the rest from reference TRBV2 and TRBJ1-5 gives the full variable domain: EPEVTQTPSHQVTQMGQEVILRCVPISNHLYFYWYRQILGQKVEFLVSFYNNEISEKSEIFDDQFSVERPDGSNFTLKIRSTKLEDSAMYFCASSDHGHSNQPQHFGDGTRLSIL.

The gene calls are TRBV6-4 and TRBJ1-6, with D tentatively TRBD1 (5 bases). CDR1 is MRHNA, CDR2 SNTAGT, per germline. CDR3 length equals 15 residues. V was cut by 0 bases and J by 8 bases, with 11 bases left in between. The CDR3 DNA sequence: TGTGCCAGCAGTGACTCGGCAGGGATCCATTCACCCCTCCACTTT. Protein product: CASSDSAGIHSPLHF.

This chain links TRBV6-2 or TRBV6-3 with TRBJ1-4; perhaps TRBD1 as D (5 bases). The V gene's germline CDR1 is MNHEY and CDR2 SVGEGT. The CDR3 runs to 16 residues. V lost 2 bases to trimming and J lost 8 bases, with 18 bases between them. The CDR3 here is CASSYRDPRRGEKLFF. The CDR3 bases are TGTGCCAGCAGTTACAGGGACCCACGAAGGGGAGAAAAACTGTTTTTT.